The 29 T cell receptor beta chains below were found in one sample sequenced in a study of T cell responses to AZD1222 COVID-19 vaccine. The assay was immunoSEQ multiplex PCR, and TCRdb's table has in-frame clones only and misses some. Of some 150,000 clones listed, around 88% were seen once; the top ten hold roughly 16%. The starting material was peripheral blood, obtained on day 0 of AZD1222 vaccination. Receptors originate from an adult in good health.

The chain has TRBV5-8 and TRBJ2-5; 7 bases map to TRBD1. CDR1 SGHTS and CDR2 YDEGEE come from the germline V gene. The J segment lost 4 bases and the V segment lost 2 bases, leaving 11 bases of the junction unmatched. The CDR3 is made up of 16 amino acids. CDR3 nucleotide sequence: TGTGCCAGCAGCTTCTCGCGACAGGGCTTCGGAGAGACCCAGTACTTC. Its protein product is CASSFSRQGFGETQYF. The whole variable domain, filled in from reference TRBV5-8 and TRBJ2-5, reads EAGVTQSPTHLIKTRGQQATLRCSPISGHTSVYWYQQALGLGLQFLLWYDEGEERNRGNFPPRFSGRQFPNYSSELNVNALELEDSALYLCASSFSRQGFGETQYFGPGTRLLVL.

This chain connects TRBV28 to TRBJ1-3, with D unclear. There are 14 residues in the CDR3. V was pared by 2 bases and J by 0 bases, with 5 bases between. Germline V gene lookup returns CDR1 MDHEN and CDR2 SYDVKM. The CDR3 protein is CASSLPGSGNTIYF. DNA for the CDR3: TGTGCCAGCAGTTTACCAGGCTCTGGAAACACCATATATTTT.

The J gene is TRBJ2-1, the V gene TRBV24-1, with TRBD2 matching over 11 bases. This CDR3 is 17 amino acids long. CDR1 is KGHDR, CDR2 SFDVKD, per germline. V was pared by 4 bases and J by 2 bases, with 6 bases of the junction left unmatched. The CDR3 nucleotides are TGTGCCACCAGTGACCCGATAGCGGGGGGGGCCTACAATGAGCAGTTCTTC. This sequence encodes CATSDPIAGGAYNEQFF.

This clone is a singleton in its sample. V and J are TRBV18 and TRBJ1-1; the match to TRBD1 covers 10 bases. J lost 9 bases, V lost 4 bases, and 11 bases had no gene match. Germline CDR1 reads KGHSH; CDR2 reads LQKENI. The CDR3 consists of 15 residues. The CDR3 loop reads CASSLELRTGGKAFF. CDR3 DNA sequence: TGTGCCAGCTCACTGGAGCTGCGGACAGGGGGGAAAGCTTTCTTT.

This chain uses TRBV20-1 with TRBJ2-5; D unclear. V lost 6 bases, J lost 5 bases, and 7 bases lay in between. The CDR3 is 10 amino acids. Germline V lookup: CDR1 DFQATT, CDR2 SNEGSKA (reference sequence). The CDR3 bases are TGCAGTGCCCTAGATGAGACCCAGTACTTC. Its protein product is CSALDETQYF.

The CDR3 nucleotides are TGTGCCAGCAACCGTTGGGGGAGCTCCTACAATGAGCAGTTCTTC. Its protein is CASNRWGSSYNEQFF. The chain carries TRBV5-8 and TRBJ2-1; D is perhaps TRBD1 or TRBD2 (5 bases each). This CDR3 comprises 15 residues. CDR1 and CDR2 from the germline V gene are SGHTS and YDEGEE. V lost 6 bases, J lost 0 bases, and 13 bases lay in between.

V usage is TRBV19 and J usage is TRBJ1-1, with D unresolved. V gave up 9 bases and J gave up 1 base, with 24 bases separating them. The germline V gene has CDR1 LNHDA and CDR2 SQIVND (reference sequence). The CDR3 consists of 17 residues. The CDR3 is CASTQSQSRRGNTEAFF. CDR3 bases: TGTGCCAGCACCCAGTCCCAATCCAGACGAGGGAACACTGAAGCTTTCTTT.

The sample holds one count of this clone. This chain uses TRBV6-5 with TRBJ2-5; D may be TRBD1 or TRBD2 (6 bases each). The germline CDR1 and CDR2 sequences are MNHEY and SVGAGI. The V and J ends lost 4 bases and 4 bases respectively, with 13 bases between them. The CDR3 contains 14 residues. Here the CDR3 DNA reads TGTGCCAGCAGTTCCCGGGGGCCCACAGAGACCCAGTACTTC. Its translation is CASSSRGPTETQYF.

The chain carries TRBV7-2 and TRBJ1-3; 8 positions match TRBD1. The CDR3 loop spans 17 amino acids. The V segment lost 3 bases and the J segment 0 bases; nucleotides outside the gene matches: 7. The germline CDR1 and CDR2 sequences are SGHTA and FQGNSA. In DNA form, the CDR3 reads TGTGCCAGCAGCTTGGGAGGACAGGGAGGCTCTGGAAACACCATATATTTT. Translating it yields CASSLGGQGGSGNTIYF.

This sequence joins TRBV28 and TRBJ2-7; no clear D gene. The CDR3 is made up of 11 amino acids. Trimming removed 4 bases at V and 4 bases at J, with 5 bases between. Germline V gene sequence: CDR1 MDHEN, CDR2 SYDVKM. The DNA for the CDR3 is TGTGCCAGCAGTTCGCAGTACGAGCAGTACTTC. This encodes CASSSQYEQYF. The variable domain in full, with the rest retrieved from reference TRBV28 and TRBJ2-7, is DVKVTQSSRYLVKRTGEKVFLECVQDMDHENMFWYRQDPGLGLRLIYFSYDVKMKEKGDIPEGYSVSREKKERFSLILESASTNQTSMYLCASSSQYEQYFGPGTRLTVT.

The chain carries TRBV9 and TRBJ1-1; D is uncertain. The germline CDR1 and CDR2 sequences are SGDLS and YYNGEE. The CDR3 totals 15 residues. Trimming stripped 0 bases from V and 0 bases from J, with 9 bases between. As DNA, the CDR3 is TGTGCCAGCAGCGTAGATGAACTTTTGAACACTGAAGCTTTCTTT. This gives the protein CASSVDELLNTEAFF.

Notes on this clone: Distinct nucleotide sequences in the sample also encode this CDR3. The chain combines TRBV18 with TRBJ1-1; D remains unclear. CDR3 size: 13 residues. Germline CDR1 reads KGHSH; CDR2 reads LQKENI. Deletions cut 3 bases from V and 1 base from J, with 6 bases between. CDR3 bases: TGTGCCAGCTCACCGTCAGGGAACACTGAAGCTTTCTTT. Translated: CASSPSGNTEAFF. The variable domain in full, completed from reference TRBV18 and TRBJ1-1, reads NAGVMQNPRHLVRRRGQEARLRCSPMKGHSHVYWYRQLPEEGLKFMVYLQKENIIDESGMPKERFSAEFPKEGPSILRIQQVVRGDSAAYFCASSPSGNTEAFFGQGTRLTVV.

This clone was observed a few times. The chain is built from TRBV5-1 and TRBJ1-1; D possibly corresponds to TRBD1 (6 bases). CDR1 is SGHRS, CDR2 YFSETQ, per germline. Trimming stripped 2 bases from V and 4 bases from J, with 12 bases between. This CDR3 region has 14 residues. The CDR3 here is CASSFTGLGTEAFF. DNA of the CDR3: TGCGCCAGCAGCTTTACAGGGCTGGGCACTGAAGCTTTCTTT.

The rearrangement uses TRBV28 and TRBJ2-1; TRBD2 matches at 8 bases. Germline assignment: CDR1 MDHEN and CDR2 SYDVKM. The length of the CDR3 is 14 residues. J gave up 8 bases and V 3 bases, and 6 bases lay outside the gene matches. In DNA, the CDR3 is TGTGCCAGCAGTTTCCCGGGGGGGGGCCATGAGCAGTTCTTC. It codes for CASSFPGGGHEQFF.

The chain couples TRBV18 to TRBJ1-4; 9 bases align to TRBD1. The CDR3 is made up of 16 amino acids. The trim removed 6 bases at V and 0 bases at J, leaving 5 bases unmatched. CDR1 and CDR2 from the germline V gene are KGHSH and LQKENI. The chain's CDR3 is CASSEQGATTNEKLFF. As DNA, the CDR3 is TGTGCCAGCTCCGAACAGGGGGCTACAACTAATGAAAAACTGTTTTTT.

The V and J genes are TRBV7-3 and TRBJ2-6; D ambiguous. In germline, CDR1 is SGHTA, CDR2 FQGTGA. V was clipped by 4 bases and J by 3 bases, with 19 bases between them. This CDR3 has 18 residues. CDR3: CASSSRAPGFGGANVLTF. The CDR3 DNA sequence: TGTGCCAGCAGCTCCCGAGCCCCGGGCTTCGGTGGGGCCAACGTCCTGACTTTC.

This chain uses TRBV3-1 (or the pseudogene TRBV3-2) with TRBJ2-7; D is perhaps TRBD2 (6 bases). Germline CDR1 and CDR2: LGHDT and YNNKEL (reference sequence). This CDR3 region has 14 residues. V gave up 1 base and J gave up 7 bases, with 14 bases separating them. The CDR3 bases are TGTGCCAGCAGCCAAGGGGACGGGGGTTGGGAGCAGTACTTC. Its protein is CASSQGDGGWEQYF.

The chain employs TRBV5-1 and TRBJ1-2; TRBD1 aligns across 7 bases. The V segment lost 6 bases and the J segment 4 bases; nucleotides outside the gene matches: 9. Germline V gene sequence: CDR1 SGHRS, CDR2 YFSETQ. The CDR3 length is 14 residues. DNA for the CDR3: TGCGCCAGCACCAGACAGGGAGAAGGCTATGGCTACACCTTC. This translates into CASTRQGEGYGYTF.

The CDR3 DNA sequence: TGTGCCAGCAGCCCTCGCGGGGCGGGAGACGAGACCCAGTACTTC. Its protein product is CASSPRGAGDETQYF. The chain employs TRBV5-8 and TRBJ2-5, with 7 bases fitting TRBD2. After removal of 4 bases from V and 5 bases from J, the junction contained 11 bases not matched to a gene. This CDR3 comprises 15 residues. Germline assignment: CDR1 SGHTS and CDR2 YDEGEE. Combining the CDR3 with reference TRBV5-8 and TRBJ2-5 gives the whole variable domain EAGVTQSPTHLIKTRGQQATLRCSPISGHTSVYWYQQALGLGLQFLLWYDEGEERNRGNFPPRFSGRQFPNYSSELNVNALELEDSALYLCASSPRGAGDETQYFGPGTRLLVL.

The gene calls are TRBV9 and TRBJ1-4; D is perhaps TRBD1 (6 bases). Trimming stripped 6 bases from V and 8 bases from J, with 17 bases between. CDR3 length: 14 amino acids. The germline V gene encodes CDR1 SGDLS and CDR2 YYNGEE. The CDR3 region is CASTRQDAGEKLFF. Here the CDR3 DNA reads TGTGCCAGCACGAGACAGGACGCGGGGGAAAAACTGTTTTTT.

This chain uses TRBV28 with TRBJ1-2, with a weak D call TRBD1 (6 bases). This CDR3 contains 12 residues. Germline V gene data show CDR1 as MDHEN and CDR2 as SYDVKM. V lost 5 bases, J lost 4 bases, and 8 bases lay in between. The CDR3 nucleotides are TGTGCCAGCAGTGTGGGGGCCTATGGCTACACCTTC. Encoded protein: CASSVGAYGYTF.

The table lists this clone with a count of one. The chain is built from TRBV6-4 and TRBJ2-3; TRBD2 matches at 11 bases. Germline CDR1 reads MRHNA; CDR2 reads SNTAGT. This CDR3 spans 14 amino acids. The junction had 0 bases not matched to a gene; V was cut back by 4 bases and J by 3 bases. In DNA, the CDR3 is TGTGCCAGCAGTGCTAGCGGGGGGACAGATACGCAGTATTTT. This gives the protein CASSASGGTDTQYF.

V is TRBV3-1 (or the pseudogene TRBV3-2) and J is TRBJ1-1; D is unclear. Germline CDR1 reads LGHDT; CDR2 reads YNNKEL (reference sequence). The length of the CDR3 is 15 residues. Trimming pared 0 bases from V and 4 bases from J, leaving 12 bases between. Here the CDR3 reads CASSQESGKGTEAFF. CDR3 nucleotide sequence: TGTGCCAGCAGCCAAGAAAGCGGGAAGGGCACTGAAGCTTTCTTT.

This clone was seen once. The chain joins TRBV27 to TRBJ2-7, with TRBD1 matching 10 bases. From germline, CDR1 is MNHEY and CDR2 SMNVEV (reference sequence). CDR3 length: 15 residues. The V gene end was trimmed by 8 bases and the J gene end by 2 bases; junction bases not matched to a gene: 9. The chain's CDR3 is CASGVPGTGAYEQYF. Written as DNA, the CDR3 is TGTGCCAGCGGGGTACCGGGGACAGGGGCCTACGAGCAGTACTTC.

The chain carries TRBV19 and TRBJ1-5; TRBD1 matches at 8 bases. Germline trimming cut 4 bases from V and 9 bases from J; bases unmatched to any gene: 11. In germline, CDR1 is LNHDA, CDR2 SQIVND (reference sequence). There are 15 residues in the CDR3. CDR3 amino acids: CASSTSTGGQAPQHF. CDR3 coding DNA: TGTGCCAGTAGTACCTCCACGGGGGGACAGGCGCCCCAGCATTTT.

This chain's CDR3 is CASSLPLGGYTF. The CDR3 bases are TGTGCCAGCAGCCTACCACTTGGTGGCTACACCTTC. This chain connects TRBV3-1 (or the pseudogene TRBV3-2) to TRBJ1-2; D not certain. The CDR3 has 12 residues. V gave up 4 bases and J gave up 7 bases, with 10 bases separating them. The germline V gene has CDR1 LGHDT and CDR2 YNNKEL (reference sequence).

The sample holds a few counts of this clone. The chain combines TRBV6-4 with TRBJ2-7; TRBD2 matches 11 bases. Germline lookup yields CDR1 MRHNA and CDR2 SNTAGT. J was trimmed by 1 base and V by 4 bases; bases with no gene match: 3. The CDR3 totals 15 residues. Here the CDR3 reads CASSALAGGSYEQYF. CDR3 bases: TGTGCCAGCAGTGCTCTAGCGGGGGGTTCCTACGAGCAGTACTTC.

The rearrangement links TRBV25-1 to TRBJ1-2; a weak D match, TRBD1 (6 bases). From germline, CDR1 is MGHDK and CDR2 SYGVNS. This CDR3 is 12 amino acids long. V was shortened by 5 bases and J by 8 bases, with 12 bases between the two germline ends. The CDR3 here is CASSQGLRGYTF. In DNA form, the CDR3 reads TGTGCCAGCAGTCAGGGGCTTCGGGGCTACACCTTC.

The rearrangement uses TRBV3-1 (or the pseudogene TRBV3-2) and TRBJ2-2; D unclear. Trimming removed 2 bases at V and 5 bases at J, with 9 bases between. From germline, CDR1 is LGHDT and CDR2 YNNKEL (reference sequence). The CDR3 spans 14 residues. CDR3 loop: CASSQSGLTGELFF. The DNA for the CDR3 is TGTGCCAGCAGCCAATCAGGCCTAACCGGGGAGCTGTTTTTT.